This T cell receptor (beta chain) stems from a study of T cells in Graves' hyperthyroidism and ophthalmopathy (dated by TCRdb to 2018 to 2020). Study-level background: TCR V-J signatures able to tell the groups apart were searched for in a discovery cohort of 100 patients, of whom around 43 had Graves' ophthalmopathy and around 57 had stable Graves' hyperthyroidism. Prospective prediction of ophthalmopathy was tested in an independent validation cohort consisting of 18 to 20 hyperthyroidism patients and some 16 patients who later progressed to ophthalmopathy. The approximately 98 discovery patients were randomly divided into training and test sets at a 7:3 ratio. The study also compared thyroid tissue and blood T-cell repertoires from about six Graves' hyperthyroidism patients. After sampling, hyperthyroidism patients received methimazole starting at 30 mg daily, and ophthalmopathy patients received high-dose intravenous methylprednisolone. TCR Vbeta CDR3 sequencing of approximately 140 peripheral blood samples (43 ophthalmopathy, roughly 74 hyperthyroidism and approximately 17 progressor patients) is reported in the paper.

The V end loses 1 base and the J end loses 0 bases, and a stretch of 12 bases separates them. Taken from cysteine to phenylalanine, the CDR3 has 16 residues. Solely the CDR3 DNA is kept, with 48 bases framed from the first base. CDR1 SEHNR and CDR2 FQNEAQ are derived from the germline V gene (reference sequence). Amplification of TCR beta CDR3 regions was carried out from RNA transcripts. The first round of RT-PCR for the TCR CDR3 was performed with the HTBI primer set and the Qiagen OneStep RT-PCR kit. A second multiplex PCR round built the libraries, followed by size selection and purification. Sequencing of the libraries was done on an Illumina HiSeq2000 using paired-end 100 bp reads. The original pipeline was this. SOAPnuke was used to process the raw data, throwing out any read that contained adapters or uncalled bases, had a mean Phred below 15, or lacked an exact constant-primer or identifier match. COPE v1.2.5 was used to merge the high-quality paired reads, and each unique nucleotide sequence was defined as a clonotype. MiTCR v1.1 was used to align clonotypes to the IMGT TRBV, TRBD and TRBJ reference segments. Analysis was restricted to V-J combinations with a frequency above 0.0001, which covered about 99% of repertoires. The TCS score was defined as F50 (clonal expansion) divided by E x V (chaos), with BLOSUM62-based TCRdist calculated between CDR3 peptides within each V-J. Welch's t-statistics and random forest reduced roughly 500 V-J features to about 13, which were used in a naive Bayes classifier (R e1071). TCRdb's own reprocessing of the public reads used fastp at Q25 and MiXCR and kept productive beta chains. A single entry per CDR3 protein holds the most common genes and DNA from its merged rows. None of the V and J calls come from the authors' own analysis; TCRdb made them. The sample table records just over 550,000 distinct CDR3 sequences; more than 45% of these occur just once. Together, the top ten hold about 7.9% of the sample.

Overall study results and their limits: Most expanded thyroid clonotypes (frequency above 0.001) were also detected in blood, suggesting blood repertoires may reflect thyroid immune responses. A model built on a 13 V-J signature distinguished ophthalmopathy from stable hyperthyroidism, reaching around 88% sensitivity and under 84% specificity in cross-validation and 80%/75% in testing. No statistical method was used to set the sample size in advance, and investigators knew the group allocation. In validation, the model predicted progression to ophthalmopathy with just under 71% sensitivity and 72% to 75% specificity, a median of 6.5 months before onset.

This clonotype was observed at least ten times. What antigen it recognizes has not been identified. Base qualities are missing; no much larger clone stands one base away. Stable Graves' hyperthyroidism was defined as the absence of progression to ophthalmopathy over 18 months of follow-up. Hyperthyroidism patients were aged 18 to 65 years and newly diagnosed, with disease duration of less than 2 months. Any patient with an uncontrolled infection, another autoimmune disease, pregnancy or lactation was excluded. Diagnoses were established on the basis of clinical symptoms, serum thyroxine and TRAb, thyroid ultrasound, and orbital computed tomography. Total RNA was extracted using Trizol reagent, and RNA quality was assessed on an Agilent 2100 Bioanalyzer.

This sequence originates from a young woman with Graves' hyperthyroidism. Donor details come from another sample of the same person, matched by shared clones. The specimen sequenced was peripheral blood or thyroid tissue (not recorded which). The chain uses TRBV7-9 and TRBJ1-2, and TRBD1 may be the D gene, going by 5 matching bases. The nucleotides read TGTGCCAGCAGCTTAGTAGGGGCAGAAACTAACTATGGCTACACCTTC. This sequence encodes CASSLVGAETNYGYTF.